These 9 T cell receptor beta chains came from one sample sequenced in a study of T-cell memory formation after mild COVID-19. Each CDR3 protein is one row after TCRdb ran MiXCR on the 5' RACE reads. Among 200,000 or so distinct CDR3 sequences listed, roughly 10% were seen once. The sequencing input was PBMCs or a T cell subset sorted from them (not recorded which). These receptors were collected from a man younger than 30 who had mild COVID-19 (a few samples of this study predate the infection). Cell type and time point are not known.

This clonotype was picked up a small number of times. The V call is TRBV5-6, the J call TRBJ2-6; D is uncertain. This CDR3 has 15 residues. V lost 0 bases to trimming and J lost 1 base, with 5 bases between them. The germline gives CDR1 SGHDT, CDR2 YYEEEE. The CDR3 loop is CASSLGFSGANVLTF. The CDR3 DNA sequence: TGTGCCAGCAGCTTGGGATTTTCTGGGGCCAACGTCCTGACTTTC.

The chain's CDR3 is CASSLVPGAHVGGELFF. CDR3 nucleotides: TGTGCCAGCAGCTTAGTTCCCGGGGCCCACGTTGGCGGGGAGCTGTTTTTT. This chain uses TRBV7-2 with TRBJ2-2, with D perhaps matching TRBD1 or TRBD2 (5 bases each). The germline V gene encodes CDR1 SGHTA and CDR2 FQGNSA. The V end lost 1 base, the J end lost 7 bases, and 19 bases lay between the germline ends. The CDR3 has 17 amino acids.

This clonotype was seen once. This sequence joins TRBV24-1 and TRBJ2-5, with 8 bases identical to TRBD2. The V segment lost 10 bases and the J segment 0 bases; nucleotides outside the gene matches: 3. The germline gives CDR1 KGHDR, CDR2 SFDVKD. The CDR3 extends over 13 amino acids. DNA for the CDR3: TGTGCCACGCAGGGACTAGACCAAGAGACCCAGTACTTC. Translation gives CATQGLDQETQYF.

The table lists this clonotype with a few counts. The chain is built from TRBV12-3 or TRBV12-4 and TRBJ1-6, with D possibly TRBD1 on 5 matching bases. V was shortened by 6 bases and J by 8 bases, with 17 bases between the two germline ends. This CDR3 has 15 residues. Here the CDR3 DNA reads TGTGCCAGCAGCGCAGGTGGGACGGTATATTCACCCCTCCACTTT. Translating gives CASSAGGTVYSPLHF.

This clonotype was seen more than once but under ten times. This rearrangement joins TRBV11-3 to TRBJ2-1; D tentatively fits TRBD1 or TRBD2 (5 bases each). The V and J ends lost 5 bases and 6 bases respectively, with 11 bases between them. Germline lookup yields CDR1 SGHNT and CDR2 YENEEA. The CDR3 contains 13 residues. The CDR3 region has the DNA TGTGCCAGCAGCACCCGGGGCCCCAATGAGCAGTTCTTC. Protein: CASSTRGPNEQFF.

In this sample, this clonotype turned up many times. This chain links TRBV5-1 with TRBJ1-1; D possibly corresponds to TRBD1 (6 bases). Germline V lookup: CDR1 SGHRS, CDR2 YFSETQ. V was cut by 4 bases and J by 1 base, with 11 bases left in between. This CDR3 comprises 14 residues. The CDR3 sequence is CASSPADRNTEAFF. In DNA, the CDR3 is TGCGCCAGCAGCCCGGCGGACAGGAACACTGAAGCTTTCTTT.

This clonotype occurred many times. The chain combines TRBV10-3 with TRBJ2-3, with TRBD1 matching 8 bases. The V segment lost 7 bases and the J segment 3 bases; nucleotides outside the gene matches: 9. The CDR3 consists of 15 residues. Germline lookup yields CDR1 ENHRY and CDR2 SYGVKD. CDR3 region: CAITGRTGRTDTQYF. The CDR3 DNA reads TGTGCCATCACCGGGCGGACAGGGAGGACAGATACGCAGTATTTT.

The V and J genes are TRBV7-9 and TRBJ1-2; D unclear. The CDR3 contains 13 residues. Between the trimmed V and J ends, which lost 5 bases and 5 bases, there was a span of 12 bases. Germline CDR1 reads SEHNR; CDR2 reads FQNEAQ (reference sequence). Written as DNA, the CDR3 is TGTGCCAGCAGCCCGGGTCGGGATTATGGCTACACCTTC. It yields the protein CASSPGRDYGYTF.

The chain uses TRBV20-1 and TRBJ2-5; D is perhaps TRBD1 (5 bases). Germline assignment: CDR1 DFQATT and CDR2 SNEGSKA (reference sequence). With 2 bases removed from V and 3 bases from J, the gap between germline ends came to 13 bases. This CDR3 is built from 14 residues. Here the CDR3 reads CSARSRQGEETQYF. The DNA for the CDR3 is TGCAGTGCTAGATCTCGGCAGGGTGAAGAGACCCAGTACTTC.